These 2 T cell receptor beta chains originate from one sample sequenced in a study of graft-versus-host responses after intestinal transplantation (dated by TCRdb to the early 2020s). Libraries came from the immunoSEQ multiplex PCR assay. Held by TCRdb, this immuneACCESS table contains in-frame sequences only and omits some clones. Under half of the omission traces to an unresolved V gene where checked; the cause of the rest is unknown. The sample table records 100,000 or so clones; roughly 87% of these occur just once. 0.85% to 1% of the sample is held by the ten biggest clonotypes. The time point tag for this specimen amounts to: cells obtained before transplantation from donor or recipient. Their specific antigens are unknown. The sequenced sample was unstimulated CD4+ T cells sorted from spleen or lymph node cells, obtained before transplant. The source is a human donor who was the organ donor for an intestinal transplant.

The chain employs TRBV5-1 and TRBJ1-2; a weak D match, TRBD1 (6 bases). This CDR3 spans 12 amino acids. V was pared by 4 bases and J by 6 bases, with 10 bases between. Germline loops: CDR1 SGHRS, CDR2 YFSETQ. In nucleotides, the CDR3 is TGCGCCAGCAGCGGATCAGGGGATGGCTACACCTTC. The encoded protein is CASSGSGDGYTF.

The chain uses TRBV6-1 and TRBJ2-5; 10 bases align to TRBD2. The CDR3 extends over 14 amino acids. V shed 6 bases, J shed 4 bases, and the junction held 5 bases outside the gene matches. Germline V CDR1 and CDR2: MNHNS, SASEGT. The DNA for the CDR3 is TGTGCCAGCAGCTCGGGACTAGCGTTAGAGACCCAGTACTTC. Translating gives CASSSGLALETQYF.